These 17 T cell receptor beta chains share one sample of origin, sequenced in a study of shared clonotypes between healthy human individuals. Generated by immunoSEQ multiplex PCR, the TCRdb table keeps only in-frame clones and is missing some. Found here are roughly 2 million clones, 95% of them singletons; the top ten hold 0.1% to 0.15%. Sequencing was done on a sample of naive CD4+ T cells sorted from blood. Regarding subset: CD45RA+ positively selected. These receptors came from a man between 18 and 35 years old in good health.

V usage is TRBV2 and J usage is TRBJ2-7; D call uncertain. The CDR3 sequence is 11 residues long. V was shortened by 5 bases and J by 4 bases, with 6 bases between the two germline ends. The germline V gene encodes CDR1 SNHLY and CDR2 FYNNEI. The CDR3 spells CASSRPYEQYF. The DNA of the CDR3 is TGTGCCAGCAGTAGGCCGTACGAGCAGTACTTC.

This chain uses TRBV7-2 with TRBJ2-3; TRBD2 aligns across 11 bases. The CDR3 sequence is 15 residues long. CDR1 is SGHTA, CDR2 FQGNSA, per germline. The J segment lost 4 bases and the V segment lost 5 bases, leaving 5 bases of the junction unmatched. CDR3 coding DNA: TGTGCCAGCAGCCTACAGACTAGCGGGGCAGATACGCAGTATTTT. Translated, it gives CASSLQTSGADTQYF.

For this clone: Other DNA sequences in the same sample also yield this CDR3. This chain joins TRBV6-5 and TRBJ1-3; D perhaps matches TRBD1 (5 bases). V dropped 2 bases and J dropped 2 bases, with 7 bases sitting between them. Germline V lookup: CDR1 MNHEY, CDR2 SVGAGI. The length of the CDR3 is 14 residues. For the CDR3, the DNA is TGTGCCAGCAGTTACGGGACTCCTGGAAACACCATATATTTT. Protein sequence: CASSYGTPGNTIYF.

The chain combines TRBV2 with TRBJ1-5, with D maybe TRBD1 (5 bases). V was trimmed by 11 bases and J by 6 bases, leaving 14 bases between them. The CDR3 is 12 residues long. Per germline, CDR1 SNHLY and CDR2 FYNNEI. Here the CDR3 DNA reads TGTGCCGGGGGAAAAGGGCTTCAGCCCCAGCATTTT. This encodes CAGGKGLQPQHF. Using reference TRBV2 and TRBJ1-5 for the parts outside the CDR3, the full variable domain is EPEVTQTPSHQVTQMGQEVILRCVPISNHLYFYWYRQILGQKVEFLVSFYNNEISEKSEIFDDQFSVERPDGSNFTLKIRSTKLEDSAMYFCAGGKGLQPQHFGDGTRLSIL.

This rearrangement joins TRBV29-1 to TRBJ2-1; perhaps TRBD2 as D (5 bases). V lost 4 bases to trimming and J lost 0 bases, with 10 bases between them. Germline V gene sequence: CDR1 SQVTM, CDR2 ANQGSEA. This CDR3 spans 14 amino acids. The CDR3 sequence: CSVGRGISYNEQFF. The CDR3 region has the DNA TGCAGCGTTGGTCGAGGGATCTCCTACAATGAGCAGTTCTTC.

The chain combines TRBV12-2 with TRBJ1-2; the table assigns TRBD1, which was not confirmed against the DNA. TRBV12-2 represents a pseudogene. The length of the CDR3 is 16 residues. The CDR3 reads CASRPGGAGENYGYTF. The DNA for the CDR3 is TGTGCAAGTCGCCCAGGGGGCGCGGGGGAGAACTATGGCTACACCTTC.

The chain has TRBV14 and TRBJ2-7; 13 bases align to TRBD2. There are 21 residues in the CDR3. Germline CDR1 SGHDN, CDR2 FVKESK. After removal of 3 bases from V and 0 bases from J, the junction contained 17 bases not matched to a gene. CDR3 nucleotide sequence: TGTGCCAGCAGCCACGCAGGGAGGGGACTAGCGGGACCAAGGGGCTCCTACGAGCAGTACTTC. This sequence encodes CASSHAGRGLAGPRGSYEQYF. The full variable domain, in which reference TRBV14 and TRBJ2-7 provide the parts outside the CDR3, is EAGVTQFPSHSVIEKGQTVTLRCDPISGHDNLYWYRRVMGKEIKFLLHFVKESKQDESGMPNNRFLAERTGGTYSTLKVQPAELEDSGVYFCASSHAGRGLAGPRGSYEQYFGPGTRLTVT.

The chain uses TRBV7-2 and TRBJ1-5, with TRBD1 identical over 9 bases. The CDR3 length is 19 residues. J was trimmed by 2 bases and V by 0 bases; bases with no gene match: 11. Germline V CDR1 and CDR2: SGHTA, FQGNSA. DNA for the CDR3: TGTGCCAGCAGCTTAGCCTCGACAGGGGGACGGTTTGGCAATCAGCCCCAGCATTTT. Translation: CASSLASTGGRFGNQPQHF. Based on the CDR3 plus reference TRBV7-2 and TRBJ1-5, the full variable domain is GAGVSQSPSNKVTEKGKDVELRCDPISGHTALYWYRQSLGQGLEFLIYFQGNSAPDKSGLPSDRFSAERTGGSVSTLTIQRTQQEDSAVYLCASSLASTGGRFGNQPQHFGDGTRLSIL.

In this sample, this clone turned up once. The V call is TRBV27, the J call TRBJ1-2; 8 bases map to TRBD1. The V gene's germline CDR1 is MNHEY and CDR2 SMNVEV (reference sequence). V shed 2 bases and J 8 bases; nucleotides not matched to a gene: 10. CDR3 length: 15 amino acids. The CDR3: CASSLVAGGSGGYTF. The CDR3 DNA follows: TGTGCCAGCAGTTTAGTAGCAGGGGGCTCAGGAGGCTACACCTTC.

This clone was recorded only once. The chain's CDR3 is CASTRTSGGYNEQFF. The CDR3 nucleotides read TGTGCCAGCACCCGGACTAGCGGGGGGTACAATGAGCAGTTCTTC. The V and J genes are TRBV6-1 and TRBJ2-1, with 14 nucleotides matching TRBD2. CDR3 length equals 15 residues. Germline V gives CDR1 MNHNS, CDR2 SASEGT. The ends lost 7 bases at V and 4 bases at J; junction bases unmatched: 3.

The chain employs TRBV27 and TRBJ1-5, with a tentative D call TRBD1 (6 bases). The CDR3 contains 15 residues. Germline-derived CDR1 and CDR2 are MNHEY and SMNVEV (reference sequence). The V and J ends lost 3 bases and 5 bases respectively, with 14 bases between them. CDR3 DNA: TGTGCCAGCAGTTTTGCGGGGGGCTGGCATCAGCCCCAGCATTTT. Its translation: CASSFAGGWHQPQHF.

The chain employs TRBV7-2 and TRBJ2-4, with TRBD1 as a possible D gene (5 bases). V was shortened by 1 base and J by 8 bases, with 12 bases between the two germline ends. The germline V gene encodes CDR1 SGHTA and CDR2 FQGNSA. The CDR3 sequence is 14 residues long. CDR3 region: CASSLVGAGDIQYF. The DNA for the CDR3 is TGTGCCAGCAGCTTAGTTGGGGCTGGGGACATTCAGTACTTC.

The V and J genes are TRBV6-5 and TRBJ2-7; 9 bases are shared with TRBD1. V was pared by 2 bases and J by 7 bases, with 3 bases of the junction left unmatched. CDR3 length equals 13 residues. Germline-derived CDR1 and CDR2 are MNHEY and SVGAGI. In DNA form, the CDR3 reads TGTGCCAGCAGTTACCCGGGACAGGGTGAGCAGTACTTC. Its protein product is CASSYPGQGEQYF.

The V gene is TRBV10-3, the J gene TRBJ1-5, with a possible D match to TRBD1 (5 bases). The CDR3 is 14 residues long. Germline loops: CDR1 ENHRY, CDR2 SYGVKD. Trimming cost V 4 bases and J 4 bases, with 11 bases left between them. The CDR3 is CAISARGENQPQHF. The CDR3 DNA follows: TGTGCCATCAGTGCCAGAGGGGAAAATCAGCCCCAGCATTTT.

The chain couples TRBV6-5 to TRBJ1-3; 7 bases are a match to TRBD1. The length of the CDR3 is 13 residues. The ends lost 6 bases at V and 4 bases at J; junction bases unmatched: 3. Germline lookup yields CDR1 MNHEY and CDR2 SVGAGI. CDR3 residues: CASSSTGGNTIYF. CDR3 bases: TGTGCCAGCAGCTCGACAGGGGGAAACACCATATATTTT.

The rearrangement joins TRBV10-3 to TRBJ2-6; 8 nucleotides agree with TRBD2. V lost 6 bases, J lost 4 bases, and 8 bases stayed unmatched. Germline CDR1 is ENHRY and CDR2 is SYGVKD. The length of the CDR3 is 16 residues. CDR3 in DNA: TGTGCCATCAGCGTAGCGGGGTTACTGGGGGCCAACGTCCTGACTTTC. This encodes CAISVAGLLGANVLTF.

The chain has TRBV2 and TRBJ2-7; TRBD1 or TRBD2 may be the D gene (5 bases each). V dropped 4 bases and J dropped 9 bases, with 10 bases sitting between them. There are 11 residues in the CDR3. Germline V gene data show CDR1 as SNHLY and CDR2 as FYNNEI. This CDR3 is CASSVGGGQYF. The DNA of the CDR3 is TGTGCCAGCAGTGTTGGGGGTGGGCAGTACTTC.